This T cell receptor beta chain was found in a study of T-cell memory formation after mild COVID-19. Whole-study results and caveats: A second wave expanding day 15 to 37 was CD4+-biased; contracting clones were balanced. Contracting CD4+ clones were located mainly in CM and EM, and CD8+ clones in EMRA.

On this clonotype itself: The antigen remains unidentified.

TCRdb re-called the 5' RACE reads with MiXCR, one entry per CDR3 protein. The top ten hold 3.5% of the sample, which has some 260,000 distinct CDR3 sequences, about 15% seen once. Per germline, CDR1 MNHEY and CDR2 SVGAGI. This CDR3 is 13 amino acids long. V was shortened by 0 bases and J by 3 bases, with 5 bases between the two germline ends. The sample consisted of PBMCs or a T cell subset sorted from them (not recorded which). This TCR was sampled from a young man who had mild COVID-19 (a few samples of this study predate the infection). Cell type and time point are not known. The rearrangement links TRBV6-5 to TRBJ1-2; no definite D call. The CDR3 region is CASSYSRDYGYTF. CDR3 DNA: TGTGCCAGCAGTTACTCCCGGGACTATGGCTACACCTTC.